These T cell receptor beta chains were read from a single sample in a study of cytomegalovirus exposure and HLA in healthy donors. Data came from immunoSEQ multiplex PCR; TCRdb stores just in-frame clones and leaves some out. This table has 100,000 to 150,000 clones, over 65% appearing once. Material: PBMCs. Receptors were obtained from a man aged 45-65 years in good health and CMV-seronegative. CDR3s include the opening cysteine and the closing phenylalanine or tryptophan.

TRBJ2-1	TRBV28	CASSFQGGEQFF
TRBJ2-1	TRBV5-1	CASSLDGRGGYNEQFF
TRBJ2-1	TRBV7-9	CASGGVAGGLYNEQFF
TRBJ1-6	TRBV6-5	CASSSTGLQSPLHF
TRBJ1-1	TRBV7-8	CASSGRGTGHMNTEAFF
TRBJ2-1	TRBV4-3	CASSRGTGSLVGNEQFF
TRBJ1-1	TRBV6-1	CASSSRGNTEAFF
TRBJ1-2	TRBV11-2	CASSFAEGAGGVGYTF
TRBJ1-1	TRBV2	CASSERVFTEAFF
TRBJ1-1	TRBV6-7	CASTPTHPPTVYHFGNTEAFF
TRBJ1-2	TRBV6-1	CASSIRQGGNYGYTF
TRBJ1-2	TRBV5-5	CASSFDRGEEGYGYTF
TRBJ1-1	TRBV28	CASSYQGVTFF
TRBJ2-2	TRBV5-6	CASSLEGRGTGELFF
TRBJ2-5	TRBV2	CASSSTSQETQYF
TRBJ1-5	TRBV7-9	CSSSLDGSGNQPQHF
TRBJ2-5	TRBV30	CAWIGLGGQTQYF
TRBJ1-1	TRBV5-1	CASSSRGGLNTEAFF
TRBJ2-2	TRBV5-1	CASSSPGQTNTGELFF
TRBJ2-2	TRBV5-1	CASSPWAGEPGELFF
TRBJ2-5	TRBV7-9	CASSLASGSETQYF
TRBJ1-5	TRBV10-3	CAISEPGQPQHF
TRBJ1-4	TRBV11-2	CASSSISRYIETNEKLFF
TRBJ1-5	TRBV28	CASSSELPQHF
TRBJ2-3	TRBV5-4	CASSPGQSTDTQYF
TRBJ2-1	TRBV5-1	CASSRDRGSYNEQFF
TRBJ2-5	TRBV11-2	CASSSPGGPQETQYF
TRBJ1-1	TRBV6-1	CASSVGDRERAFF
TRBJ2-1	TRBV5-4	CASSSPSERFDNEQFF
TRBJ1-4	TRBV7-8	CASSPQGDEKLFF
TRBJ2-2	TRBV11-2	CASSILRGTGELFF
TRBJ2-2	TRBV7-2	CASSLMAANTGELFF
TRBJ2-5	TRBV6-6	CASSYGASGDQETQYF